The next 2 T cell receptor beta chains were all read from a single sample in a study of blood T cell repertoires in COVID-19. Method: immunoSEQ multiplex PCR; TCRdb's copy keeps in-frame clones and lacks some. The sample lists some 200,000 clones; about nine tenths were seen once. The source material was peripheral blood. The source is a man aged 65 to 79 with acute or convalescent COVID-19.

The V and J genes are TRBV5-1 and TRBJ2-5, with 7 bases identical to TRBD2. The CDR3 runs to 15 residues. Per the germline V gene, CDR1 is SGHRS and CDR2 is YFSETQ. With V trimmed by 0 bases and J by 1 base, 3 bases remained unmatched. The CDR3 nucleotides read TGCGCCAGCAGCTTGGTGGGGGGGGTCCAAGAGACCCAGTACTTC. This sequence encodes CASSLVGGVQETQYF.

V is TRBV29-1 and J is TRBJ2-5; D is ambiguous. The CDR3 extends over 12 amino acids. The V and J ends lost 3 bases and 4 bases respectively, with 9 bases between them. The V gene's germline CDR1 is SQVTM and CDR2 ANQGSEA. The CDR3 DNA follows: TGCAGCGTTGATATGTCGGGAGAGACCCAGTACTTC. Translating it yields CSVDMSGETQYF. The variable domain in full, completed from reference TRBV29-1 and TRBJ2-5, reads SAVISQKPSRDICQRGTSLTIQCQVDSQVTMMFWYRQQPGQSLTLIATANQGSEATYESGFVIDKFPISRPNLTFSTLTVSNMSPEDSSIYLCSVDMSGETQYFGPGTRLLVL.